Listed here are 10 T cell receptor beta chains from one sample, sequenced in a study of blood T cell repertoires in COVID-19. Clones were read by immunoSEQ multiplex PCR, and TCRdb kept only the in-frame ones, dropping some. The table lists tens of thousands of clones, 82% of them singletons. Sequencing input: peripheral blood. All receptors derive from a woman aged 55-69 years with acute or convalescent COVID-19.

This chain joins TRBV19 and TRBJ2-1; TRBD1 aligns across 7 bases. Germline CDR1 reads LNHDA; CDR2 reads SQIVND (reference sequence). The CDR3 contains 15 residues. With V trimmed by 4 bases and J by 8 bases, 11 bases remained unmatched. As DNA, the CDR3 is TGTGCCAGTAGTAGAGGGACAGCCGGGAAGGATGAGCAGTTCTTC. Translation: CASSRGTAGKDEQFF. The entire variable domain, with the rest obtained from reference TRBV19 and TRBJ2-1, is as follows: DGGITQSPKYLFRKEGQNVTLSCEQNLNHDAMYWYRQDPGQGLRLIYYSQIVNDFQKGDIAEGYSVSREKKESFPLTVTSAQKNPTAFYLCASSRGTAGKDEQFFGPGTRLTVL.

Written as DNA, the CDR3 is TGCAGCTATCCAGGGAACACTGAAGCTTTCTTT. It specifies CSYPGNTEAFF. The genes are TRBV20-1 and TRBJ1-1, with D unresolved. The CDR3 loop spans 11 amino acids. Germline V gives CDR1 DFQATT, CDR2 SNEGSKA (reference sequence).

The V gene is TRBV27, the J gene TRBJ1-2, with TRBD1 as a possible D gene (5 bases). Germline V lookup: CDR1 MNHEY, CDR2 SMNVEV (reference sequence). This CDR3 region has 14 residues. V was clipped by 3 bases and J by 6 bases, with 14 bases between them. This CDR3 reads CASSFSGTGDGYTF. CDR3 nucleotide sequence: TGTGCCAGCAGTTTCTCCGGGACTGGAGATGGCTACACCTTC.

The J gene is TRBJ2-7, the V gene TRBV7-6; maybe TRBD2 (6 bases). Germline-derived CDR1 and CDR2 are SGHVS and FNYEAQ. V lost 1 base, J lost 3 bases, and 13 bases lay in between. There are 15 residues in the CDR3. CDR3 sequence (DNA): TGTGCCAGCAGCTTAGAGGAGGGGCGCTTCTACGAGCAGTACTTC. This codes for CASSLEEGRFYEQYF. The full variable domain, in which reference TRBV7-6 and TRBJ2-7 provide the parts outside the CDR3, is GAGVSQSPRYKVTKRGQDVALRCDPISGHVSLYWYRQALGQGPEFLTYFNYEAQQDKSGLPNDRFSAERPEGSISTLTIQRTEQRDSAMYRCASSLEEGRFYEQYFGPGTRLTVT.

This clone was found once. This chain links TRBV11-3 with TRBJ2-1; the D gene is possibly TRBD1 (6 bases). CDR1 SGHNT and CDR2 YENEEA come from the germline V gene. Trimming removed 2 bases at V and 9 bases at J, with 17 bases between. The CDR3 contains 15 residues. Here the CDR3 DNA reads TGTGCCAGCAGCTTAATGGCAGGGGTATCGGCTGAGCAGTTCTTC. Amino acid sequence: CASSLMAGVSAEQFF.

The rearrangement uses TRBV30 and TRBJ2-1; D is perhaps TRBD2 (6 bases). Germline CDR1 and CDR2: GTSNPN and SVGIG (reference sequence). CDR3 length equals 14 residues. V lost 3 bases and J lost 7, with 16 bases in between. The CDR3 region is CAWREGSLRNEQFF. The CDR3 nucleotides are TGTGCCTGGAGGGAGGGTAGTCTTAGGAATGAGCAGTTCTTC.

The chain combines TRBV7-2 with TRBJ2-7; D call uncertain. The V end was cut by 2 bases, the J end by 2 bases, with 10 bases between. The length of the CDR3 is 14 residues. In germline, CDR1 is SGHTA, CDR2 FQGNSA. The CDR3 nucleotides are TGTGCCAGCAGCTTAAGTTCACTCACCTACGAGCAGTACTTC. Its protein product is CASSLSSLTYEQYF.

V gene TRBV11-3 combines with J gene TRBJ2-1, with D maybe TRBD2 (6 bases). This CDR3 contains 14 residues. Trimming shortened V by 5 bases and J by 11 bases, and 19 bases separated the two germline ends. Per the germline V gene, CDR1 is SGHNT and CDR2 is YENEEA. CDR3 sequence reads: CASSPGGTQKKQFF. In DNA form, the CDR3 reads TGTGCCAGCAGCCCGGGCGGGACTCAGAAAAAGCAGTTCTTC.

The chain couples TRBV11-2 to TRBJ2-3; 11 positions agree with TRBD1. CDR1 and CDR2 (germline): SGHAT, FQNNGV. The CDR3 has 15 amino acids. V lost 4 bases, J lost 5 bases, and 5 bases stayed unmatched. CDR3 sequence (DNA): TGTGCCAGCAGCTGGCCGGGACAGGGGGGAGATACGCAGTATTTT. It is translated as CASSWPGQGGDTQYF.

This chain connects TRBV2 to TRBJ1-2; D uncertain. Germline V gene data show CDR1 as SNHLY and CDR2 as FYNNEI. The CDR3 length is 13 residues. Deletions cut 5 bases from V and 8 bases from J, with 15 bases between. This CDR3 reads CASSSSGTRGYTF. CDR3 nucleotides: TGTGCCAGCAGTTCATCCGGTACCAGGGGCTACACCTTC.